This is a list of T cell receptor beta chains from one sample in a study of cytomegalovirus exposure and HLA in healthy donors. TCRdb's copy holds only in-frame clones and misses some; the assay was immunoSEQ multiplex PCR. The table has roughly 150,000 clones, around two thirds seen once; the top ten hold more than 9%. The sample comprised PBMCs. These receptors were obtained from a man aged 25 to 45 in good health and CMV-seropositive. CDR3s include the opening cysteine and the closing phenylalanine or tryptophan. Fields, in order: CDR3 DNA, CDR3 protein, D gene, V gene, clone size, J gene. D genes are given only for firm matches. Where a row states a size, it is once, few, many or the class of an expanded clone; other rows omit it.

TGCGCCAGCAGCTTGACAGGGGGGGCCACTGAAGCTTTCTTT	CASSLTGGATEAFF	TRBD1	TRBV5-1	once	TRBJ1-1
TGTGCCTGGAATAACAGGGGATTGACTGAAGCTTTCTTT	CAWNNRGLTEAFF	TRBD1	TRBV30	once	TRBJ1-1
TGTGCCAGCAGCGGCGGGACTAGCGGTGGAATTGAGCAGTACTTC	CASSGGTSGGIEQYF	TRBD2	TRBV11-3	-	TRBJ2-7
TGTGCCAGTAGTGGACAGACGATTAACTATGGCTACACCTTC	CASSGQTINYGYTF	-	TRBV19	-	TRBJ1-2
TGTGCCAGCAGCTTAGGGGGACTAGGGGAGGAAAACATTCAGTACTTC	CASSLGGLGEENIQYF	TRBD2	TRBV11-2	few	TRBJ2-4
TGTGCCAGCAGTCCCTCCGGGTGGCGGGGGAACACCGGGGAGCTGTTTTTT	CASSPSGWRGNTGELFF	-	TRBV28	-	TRBJ2-2
TGTGCCACCAGCAGAGATCGGCGGACACCGGACGAGCAGTACTTC	CATSRDRRTPDEQYF	-	TRBV15	-	TRBJ2-7
TGTGCCAGCTACGTTGGAGGGGCTACCCACAATGAGCAGTTCTTC	CASYVGGATHNEQFF	-	TRBV6-6	-	TRBJ2-1
TGTGCCAGCAGCCAAGGTGGAGGGAGCACCGGGGAGCTGTTTTTT	CASSQGGGSTGELFF	-	TRBV4-2	-	TRBJ2-2
TGTGCCAGCAGTCCAACAATCTCGAGGACAGGGGCCCCCTACAATGAGCAGTTCTTC	CASSPTISRTGAPYNEQFF	TRBD1	TRBV28	once	TRBJ2-1
TGTGCCAGCAGCGAAGGGACTAGCGGGAGAAATGAGCAGTTCTTC	CASSEGTSGRNEQFF	TRBD2	TRBV9	-	TRBJ2-1
TGTGCCAGCAGCTTAGCGATAACCGGGACACAAAACTATGGCTACACCTTC	CASSLAITGTQNYGYTF	-	TRBV7-9	once	TRBJ1-2
TGTGCCAGCAGTTTATTGGGGGGAGGGCCCAAAGAGACCCAGTACTTC	CASSLLGGGPKETQYF	TRBD2	TRBV27	-	TRBJ2-5
TGCGCCAGCAGTGACCCGGGACAGGGGGTAGACATTCAGTACTTC	CASSDPGQGVDIQYF	TRBD1	TRBV10-2	-	TRBJ2-4